A selection of T cell receptor beta chains follows, all from one sample in a study of post-analysis software for immune sequencing data. TCRdb re-called the PCR reads through MiXCR, storing one row per CDR3 protein. Of about 800,000 distinct CDR3 sequences detected, 25% to 30% appear once; the ten largest clones hold 0.56%. Sequences were obtained from blood. The receptor set was obtained from a girl between 10 and 17 years old with multiple sclerosis. Each CDR3 is given with its conserved first and last residue. A D gene is named only where the DNA matches it firmly. The size field is filled for only some rows; it gives once, few, many or a size class.

CDR3aa	CDR3nt	abundance	v_gene	j_gene	d_gene
CASSTPGQREKLFF	TGTGCCAGCAGCACCCCGGGCCAACGGGAAAAACTGTTTTTT	few	TRBV6-2/TRBV6-3	TRBJ1-4	.
CASSPPGDLYEQYF	TGTGCCAGCAGCCCCCCGGGCGACCTCTACGAGCAGTACTTC	.	TRBV5-5	TRBJ2-7	.
CSARTPRAARNEQFF	TGCAGTGCTAGGACCCCCCGGGCGGCGAGGAATGAGCAGTTCTTC	few	TRBV20-1	TRBJ2-1	.
CASSDCMSGRQETQYF	TGCGCCAGCAGCGACTGTATGAGCGGACGCCAAGAGACCCAGTACTTC	.	TRBV5-1	TRBJ2-5	.
CASRRANGNTIYF	TGTGCTAGTAGACGAGCGAATGGAAACACCATATATTTT	.	TRBV12-5	TRBJ1-3	.
CASSRVGGNNEQFF	TGCGCCAGCAGCCGAGTGGGGGGGAACAATGAGCAGTTCTTC	.	TRBV4-3	TRBJ2-1	TRBD2
CASSLVGAMETQYF	TGTGCCAGCAGCTTAGTAGGTGCGATGGAGACCCAGTACTTC	few	TRBV7-2	TRBJ2-5	.
CASQYRREKYNEQFF	TGTGCCAGCCAGTACAGACGGGAGAAATACAATGAGCAGTTCTTC	.	TRBV6-1	TRBJ2-1	.
CASSHKPHYGYTF	TGTGCCAGCAGTCACAAGCCTCACTATGGCTACACCTTC	few	TRBV12-3/TRBV12-4	TRBJ1-2	.
CASSGALDGPGYTF	TGTGCCAGCAGTGGAGCGCTCGACGGCCCTGGCTACACCTTC	once	TRBV6-1	TRBJ1-2	.
CSARPPGLGHEQFF	TGCAGTGCTAGACCTCCGGGACTAGGCCATGAGCAGTTCTTC	few	TRBV20-1	TRBJ2-1	TRBD2
CASSPGDGYNEQFF	TGTGCCAGCAGCCCCGGGGACGGATACAATGAGCAGTTCTTC	.	TRBV7-9	TRBJ2-1	.
CSARDLMRGETQYF	TGCAGTGCTAGAGATCTGATGAGGGGAGAGACCCAGTACTTC	.	TRBV20-1	TRBJ2-5	.
CASSSGLAGRSLYNEQFF	TGTGCCAGCAGCTCGGGACTAGCGGGCCGGAGCCTTTACAATGAGCAGTTCTTC	.	TRBV11-2	TRBJ2-1	TRBD2
CASSREGQGSEAFF	TGCGCCAGCAGCCGGGAGGGACAGGGGTCTGAAGCTTTCTTT	few	TRBV4-1	TRBJ1-1	TRBD1
CSVMFYNEQFF	TGCAGCGTCATGTTTTACAATGAGCAGTTCTTC	few	TRBV29-1	TRBJ2-1	.
CASSPLAGVRSYNEQFF	TGTGCCAGCAGCCCACTAGCGGGAGTCAGATCCTACAATGAGCAGTTCTTC	.	TRBV3-1	TRBJ2-1	TRBD2
CSANNRDRMSYEQYF	TGCAGTGCTAACAACCGGGACAGGATGTCCTACGAGCAGTACTTC	many	TRBV20-1	TRBJ2-7	TRBD1
CASREQGHYGYTF	TGTGCCAGCAGGGAACAGGGCCACTATGGCTACACCTTC	.	TRBV14	TRBJ1-2	.
CASTQGSSSDTQYF	TGCGCCAGCACCCAGGGCTCCTCCTCAGATACGCAGTATTTT	.	TRBV5-1	TRBJ2-3	.
CSVLQGDYGYTF	TGCAGCGTACTCCAGGGGGACTATGGCTACACCTTC	.	TRBV29-1	TRBJ1-2	TRBD1
CSGSRVSYEQYF	TGCAGTGGGAGTAGAGTTAGCTACGAGCAGTACTTC	few	TRBV20-1	TRBJ2-7	.
CAISKPGTGTEETQYF	TGTGCCATCAGCAAACCCGGGACAGGGACTGAGGAGACCCAGTACTTC	.	TRBV10-3	TRBJ2-5	TRBD1
CASSLLPTGEHEQYF	TGTGCCAGCAGTTTACTCCCAACAGGAGAACACGAGCAGTACTTC	.	TRBV27	TRBJ2-7	.
CSARGGHSYEQYF	TGCAGTGCTAGAGGAGGACACTCCTACGAGCAGTACTTC	few	TRBV20-1	TRBJ2-7	.
CATSRDRTGNSPLHF	TGTGCCACCAGCAGAGATCGGACGGGGAATTCACCCCTCCACTTT	few	TRBV15	TRBJ1-6	.
CSVDTGTGPSGEQYF	TGCAGCGTTGACACCGGGACAGGGCCTTCTGGGGAGCAGTACTTC	.	TRBV29-1	TRBJ2-7	TRBD1
CASSFQWGRSSGANVLTF	TGTGCCAGCAGCTTCCAATGGGGACGGAGCTCTGGGGCCAACGTCCTGACTTTC	.	TRBV11-2	TRBJ2-6	.
CATETGYNEQFF	TGTGCCACCGAAACAGGTTACAATGAGCAGTTCTTC	.	TRBV28	TRBJ2-1	.
CASGGAGETQYF	TGTGCCAGCGGCGGGGCTGGGGAGACCCAGTACTTC	few	TRBV7-2	TRBJ2-5	.
CASSHSRALQETQYF	TGCGCCAGCAGCCACAGCCGGGCCCTCCAAGAGACCCAGTACTTC	many	TRBV4-3	TRBJ2-5	.
CASILPSVTNTGELFF	TGTGCCAGCATTCTGCCTAGCGTTACGAACACCGGGGAGCTGTTTTTT	.	TRBV2	TRBJ2-2	.
CSARETEGDQPQHF	TGCAGTGCTAGGGAGACAGAGGGGGATCAGCCCCAGCATTTT	.	TRBV20-1	TRBJ1-5	.
CASSLDYLYEQYF	TGTGCCAGCAGCTTAGACTACTTATACGAGCAGTACTTC	many	TRBV7-2	TRBJ2-7	.
CASSYPGMDTEAFF	TGTGCCAGCAGTTACCCGGGAATGGACACTGAAGCTTTCTTT	.	TRBV6-2/TRBV6-3	TRBJ1-1	.
CASNSGTSTDTQYF	TGTGCCAGCAATAGCGGTACTAGCACAGATACGCAGTATTTT	.	TRBV7-9	TRBJ2-3	.
CSARDPRTSGPDTQYF	TGCAGTGCTAGAGATCCCAGGACTAGCGGTCCAGATACGCAGTATTTT	few	TRBV20-1	TRBJ2-3	TRBD2
CSAAGTRPEQFF	TGCAGTGCGGCGGGGACGAGGCCTGAGCAGTTCTTC	few	TRBV20-1	TRBJ2-1	.
CASSLARGATEAFF	TGTGCCAGCAGCTTGGCCAGGGGGGCCACTGAAGCTTTCTTT	.	TRBV11-1	TRBJ1-1	TRBD1
CSARGAVGEQYF	TGCAGTGCGCGGGGCGCTGTTGGGGAGCAGTACTTC	few	TRBV20-1	TRBJ2-7	.
CASSVTAKETQYF	TGTGCCAGCAGCGTGACAGCCAAAGAGACCCAGTACTTC	.	TRBV7-9	TRBJ2-5	.
CASRRGGTNQPQHF	TGTGCCAGCAGACGGGGGGGCACGAATCAGCCCCAGCATTTT	.	TRBV28	TRBJ1-5	.
CAISEPNPGRGETQYF	TGTGCCATCAGTGAGCCGAATCCGGGGCGGGGGGAGACCCAGTACTTC	few	TRBV10-3	TRBJ2-5	TRBD2
CATSGREDLNTEAFF	TGTGCCACCAGTGGAAGGGAAGACCTAAACACTGAAGCTTTCTTT	.	TRBV15	TRBJ1-1	.
CASSLMAGRQAEAFF	TGCGCCAGCAGCTTAATGGCAGGGAGGCAGGCTGAAGCTTTCTTT	.	TRBV5-1	TRBJ1-1	.
CASSLSGTGSHEQYF	TGTGCCAGCAGCCTCTCCGGGACAGGGTCACACGAGCAGTACTTC	few	TRBV9	TRBJ2-7	TRBD1
CSVGRGRSDTQYF	TGCAGCGTGGGGCGGGGGAGGTCGGATACGCAGTATTTT	.	TRBV29-1	TRBJ2-3	TRBD2
CAIGQGTDTQYF	TGTGCCATCGGACAGGGGACAGATACGCAGTATTTT	.	TRBV6-5	TRBJ2-3	TRBD1
CVSSYSLGRQETQYF	TGTGTCAGCAGTTACTCGTTGGGGCGGCAAGAGACCCAGTACTTC	.	TRBV6-5	TRBJ2-5	.
CASSIPTGSSYEQYF	TGTGCCAGCAGCATACCGACAGGTAGCTCCTACGAGCAGTACTTC	few	TRBV7-9	TRBJ2-7	.
CSSPEYGKQGAYEQFF	TGCAGTTCGCCGGAATACGGGAAACAGGGGGCCTATGAGCAGTTCTTC	.	TRBV20-1	TRBJ2-1	TRBD1
CSANLAGVGDTQYF	TGCAGTGCTAACCTAGCGGGAGTTGGAGATACGCAGTATTTT	.	TRBV20-1	TRBJ2-3	TRBD2
CASSKDRGKYEQYF	TGTGCCAGCAGCAAGGACAGGGGGAAGTACGAGCAGTACTTC	few	TRBV3-1	TRBJ2-7	TRBD1
CSALPGGRIAVYNEQFF	TGCAGTGCTTTACCAGGGGGCAGAATAGCGGTCTACAATGAGCAGTTCTTC	many	TRBV20-1	TRBJ2-1	TRBD1